The sequence of this TCR beta chain was determined in a study of T cells in Graves' hyperthyroidism and ophthalmopathy. In the study overall: Specimen type is peripheral blood, collected at initial diagnosis prior to any treatment.

J lost 4 bases, V lost 5 bases, and 10 bases had no gene match. This CDR3 spans 15 amino acids. CDR1 is SGHKS, CDR2 YYEKEE, per germline (reference sequence). This clonotype was seen many times. Template material for amplifying TCR beta CDR3 regions consisted of RNA transcripts. Initially, a first-round RT-PCR of the TCR CDR3 employed the HTBI primer set. From the multiplex PCR reads, TCRdb called clonotypes with MiXCR, one entry per CDR3 protein. This sample carries roughly 500,000 distinct CDR3 sequences, roughly a sixth of them seen once, and the ten largest clones take 25% to 30%. This sequence was found in a woman in her 30s with Graves' ophthalmopathy. The chain employs TRBV5-5 and TRBJ2-7; 9 nucleotides match TRBD2. Sequencing input: blood. The CDR3 region is CASRHRRGGSYEQYF. The DNA for the CDR3 is TGTGCCAGCAGACATCGGCGGGGGGGCTCTTACGAGCAGTACTTC.